These T cell receptor beta chains were read from a single sample in a study of cytomegalovirus exposure and HLA in healthy donors. Measured with immunoSEQ multiplex PCR; TCRdb has only the in-frame clones, and not every one. In the table there are 160,000 or so clones, roughly 84% of which are singletons. The sequencing input was PBMCs. Receptors originate from a woman under 30 in good health and CMV-seronegative. Both conserved end residues are part of each CDR3. Fields, in order: J gene, V gene, clone size, D gene, CDR3 DNA, CDR3 protein. A D gene is named only where the DNA matches it firmly. Size is omitted from some rows. Given values are once, few, many or a class for expanded clones.

TRBJ2-3,TRBV5-1,NA,TRBD1,TGCGCCAGCAGCTTGGAACCTAACAGGGGGCTGGGAGCAGATACGCAGTATTTT,CASSLEPNRGLGADTQYF
TRBJ2-3,TRBV7-3,NA,NA,TGTGCCAGCAGCTTAGGGACTAGCACAGATACGCAGTATTTT,CASSLGTSTDTQYF
TRBJ2-1,TRBV5-1,NA,TRBD2,TGCGCCAGCAGCCCGGGACTAGCCGGCCTCAATGAGCAGTTCTTC,CASSPGLAGLNEQFF
TRBJ1-2,TRBV19,NA,TRBD1,TGTGCCACTAAAACAGGGGGAAGTGGCTACACCTTC,CATKTGGSGYTF
TRBJ1-6,TRBV27,NA,NA,TGTGCCAGCAGTTTATCTCCCAGAACAAATTCACCCCTCCACTTT,CASSLSPRTNSPLHF
TRBJ1-2,TRBV25-1,NA,TRBD1,TGTGCCAGCAGTGAAGGCGGACAGGGACGAGGCTACACCTTC,CASSEGGQGRGYTF
TRBJ2-7,TRBV18,once,NA,TGTGCCAGCTCCGGCCCGGTACGGCTTGGGGCGTACGAGCAGTACTTC,CASSGPVRLGAYEQYF
TRBJ2-7,TRBV27,NA,NA,TGTGCCAGCAGTAGGACTTTTTCCTACGAGCAGTACTTC,CASSRTFSYEQYF
TRBJ2-1,TRBV5-1,NA,NA,TGCGCCAGCAGCGAGACAGATGACAATGAGCAGTTCTTC,CASSETDDNEQFF
TRBJ2-1,TRBV6-1,NA,TRBD2,TGTGCCAGCAGTGATAGACGGGGGGTGGGTGAGCAGTTCTTC,CASSDRRGVGEQFF
TRBJ1-1,TRBV10-3,NA,TRBD1,TGTGCCATCAGTCAGACAGGGGTAGGCACTGAAGCTTTCTTT,CAISQTGVGTEAFF
TRBJ2-7,TRBV2,NA,NA,TGTGCCAGCAGTGTTAGGGGCTCCTACGAGCAGTACTTC,CASSVRGSYEQYF
TRBJ2-3,TRBV28,NA,NA,TGTGCCAGCAGCCGCCTTTCGAGGCGGGGACGCACAGATACGCAGTATTTT,CASSRLSRRGRTDTQYF
TRBJ1-4,TRBV5-4,NA,NA,TGTGCCAGCAGCTTGGTTGGCAGCGGGAATGAAAAACTGTTTTTT,CASSLVGSGNEKLFF
TRBJ1-4,TRBV28,NA,TRBD1,TGTGCCAGCAGTTTGGGCCAGGGGGGCGGAAAACTGTTTTTT,CASSLGQGGGKLFF
TRBJ1-5,TRBV4-1,NA,NA,TGCGCCAGCAGCCAAGATCGTCGGACAGATCAGCCCCAGCATTTT,CASSQDRRTDQPQHF
TRBJ2-1,TRBV15,NA,TRBD1,TGTGCCACCAGCAGAGTTGGTCGGGACAGGGGGCAGGAGCAGTTCTTC,CATSRVGRDRGQEQFF
TRBJ2-1,TRBV28,once,TRBD2,TGTGCCAGCAGTTTAAGCGCTAGCGGGGTCAATGAGCAGTTCTTC,CASSLSASGVNEQFF
TRBJ2-1,TRBV30,NA,NA,TGTGCCTGGGGCTCGACATGGGCTGAGCAGTTCTTC,CAWGSTWAEQFF
TRBJ2-1,TRBV7-9,NA,TRBD2,TGTGCCAGCAGCTCCATTAGCGGGGGCGAATACAATGAGCAGTTCTTC,CASSSISGGEYNEQFF
TRBJ1-6,TRBV10-1,NA,NA,TGCGCCAGCAGCCAGACTGGATCACCCCTCCACTTT,CASSQTGSPLHF
TRBJ1-1,TRBV7-9,few,NA,TGTGCCAGCAGCTCCCAAGCCCTGAACACTGAAGCTTTCTTT,CASSSQALNTEAFF
TRBJ1-5,TRBV2,NA,NA,TGTGCCAGCAGTGAATCTCCGGGTAATCAGCCCCAGCATTTT,CASSESPGNQPQHF
TRBJ1-1,TRBV13,NA,TRBD1,TGTGCCAGCAGCGCCCGAGGGACAGCCAGATTCACTGAAGCTTTCTTT,CASSARGTARFTEAFF
TRBJ2-1,TRBV7-9,once,TRBD2,TGTGCCAGCAGCTTGTCCGCCGGGGGGGTGAGGAATGAGCAGTTCTTC,CASSLSAGGVRNEQFF
TRBJ2-7,TRBV7-6,few,NA,TGTGCCAGCAGCTTAGCGGACAGTGTCCTCTACGAGCAGTACTTC,CASSLADSVLYEQYF
TRBJ2-1,TRBV2,NA,TRBD1,TGTGCCAGCAGTGGGGGACAGGGTAGGTTCAATGAGCAGTTCTTC,CASSGGQGRFNEQFF
TRBJ2-5,TRBV19,NA,TRBD2,TGTGCCAGTAGTGATAGCGGGGGGGCAGGAGAGACCCAGTACTTC,CASSDSGGAGETQYF
TRBJ2-3,TRBV18,NA,NA,TGTGCCAGCTCACCGCGGGGCACAGATACGCAGTATTTT,CASSPRGTDTQYF
TRBJ2-7,TRBV10-3,NA,TRBD2,TGTGCCATCAGTGAGTCAGCTAGCGGGGGGTTTACCTACGAGCAGTACTTC,CAISESASGGFTYEQYF
TRBJ2-1,TRBV5-1,once,TRBD2,TGCGCCAGCAGCCTGGACGGGGGGGGTCCGTCGGATGAGCAGTTCTTC,CASSLDGGGPSDEQFF
TRBJ1-1,TRBV21-1,NA,NA,TGTGCCAGCAGCAAAGTAGTTGACAGGGGGCCCTTGGACACTGAAGCTTTCTTT,CASSKVVDRGPLDTEAFF
TRBJ2-4,TRBV7-9,NA,NA,TGTGCCAGCAGCTCGCCCGGGCTAGCAAGAAACATTCAGTACTTC,CASSSPGLARNIQYF
TRBJ2-3,TRBV19,NA,NA,TGTGCCAGTAGTCCCCCCTCAGGGACAGATACGCAGTATTTT,CASSPPSGTDTQYF
TRBJ2-2,TRBV14,NA,TRBD1,TGTGCCAGCAGGAGTCCCGGGACAGGGGCCGACGGGGAGCTGTTTTTT,CASRSPGTGADGELFF
TRBJ2-2,TRBV5-1,NA,NA,TGCGCCAGCAGCTCCCTGGCCGGGGGTTCCACCGGGGAGCTGTTTTTT,CASSSLAGGSTGELFF
TRBJ2-5,TRBV4-1,NA,TRBD2,TGCGCCAGCAGCCAATGGGGGACTAGCGAAGAGACCCAGTACTTC,CASSQWGTSEETQYF
TRBJ1-6,TRBV4-1,NA,TRBD1,TGCGCCAGCAGCCAAGGCCTAGGGGGCGCGACCTATAATTCACCCCTCCACTTT,CASSQGLGGATYNSPLHF
TRBJ1-2,TRBV6-6,NA,NA,TGTGCCAGCAGTTACTCGAGGGCGCGGGAATATGGCTACACCTTC,CASSYSRAREYGYTF
TRBJ2-7,TRBV6-1,NA,TRBD2,TGTGCCAGCGGCCAGACTAGCGGGGGGCCGGGAGAGCAGTACTTC,CASGQTSGGPGEQYF
TRBJ1-1,TRBV4-1,NA,TRBD1,TGCGCCAGCAGCCTCATACCCGGGACAGACTATGAAGCTTTCTTT,CASSLIPGTDYEAFF
TRBJ1-5,TRBV6-5,NA,NA,TGTGCCAGCAGTTACTCGGAATTCGGGCAGCCCCAGCATTTT,CASSYSEFGQPQHF
TRBJ1-5,TRBV19,NA,TRBD1,TGTGCCAGCCGACAGGGTGATCAGCCCCAGCATTTT,CASRQGDQPQHF
TRBJ2-1,TRBV25-1,NA,TRBD2,TGTGCCAGCAGCGGGGGGATGACCTACAATGAGCAGTTCTTC,CASSGGMTYNEQFF
TRBJ1-5,TRBV7-9,NA,NA,TGTGCCAGCAGCTTAGGGTGGGGAGACAATCAGCCCCAGCATTTT,CASSLGWGDNQPQHF
TRBJ2-2,TRBV5-1,NA,TRBD1,TGCGCCAGCAGCTTCCACAGGGGGAATTACGGGGAGCTGTTTTTT,CASSFHRGNYGELFF
TRBJ1-2,TRBV6-5,NA,NA,TGTGCCAGCAGTTTCCGTAGTTTACGGTCCCGGTATGGCTACACCTTC,CASSFRSLRSRYGYTF
TRBJ2-7,TRBV4-1,NA,TRBD1,TGCGCCAGCAGCCAAGTAGGGGGCAGCTCCTACGAGCAGTACTTC,CASSQVGGSSYEQYF
TRBJ2-2,TRBV5-4,NA,TRBD2,TGTGCCAGCAGCCCAACCGGGGGGGGCACCGGGGAGCTGTTTTTT,CASSPTGGGTGELFF
TRBJ1-2,TRBV29-1,NA,TRBD1,TGCAGCGTTGCAGGGGGTGGCTATGGCTACACCTTC,CSVAGGGYGYTF
TRBJ1-1,TRBV5-6,NA,NA,TGTGCCAGCAGCTGGACACCGAACACTGAAGCTTTCTTT,CASSWTPNTEAFF
TRBJ2-1,TRBV19,NA,NA,TGTGCCAGTAGTGTTGGACAGGGAGGGCGCCACAATGAGCAGTTCTTC,CASSVGQGGRHNEQFF
TRBJ1-1,TRBV18,NA,TRBD1,TGTGCCAGCTCACCCCGGCGAGGTAGGGGGCAAATGAACACTGAAGCTTTCTTT,CASSPRRGRGQMNTEAFF
TRBJ2-1,TRBV5-1,NA,TRBD1,TGCGCCACAAGCAGGGACAGTTCCTACAATGAGCAGTTCTTC,CATSRDSSYNEQFF
TRBJ1-2,TRBV7-9,NA,TRBD1,TGTGCCAGCAGTGGGGGACAGGGTGATGGCTACACCTTC,CASSGGQGDGYTF
TRBJ2-5,TRBV15,NA,NA,TGTGCCACCAGCAGAGAGGGGAGGGAGACCCAGTACTTC,CATSREGRETQYF
TRBJ1-3,TRBV5-4,NA,NA,TGTGCCAGCAGCAAACCGGGTACTCACTCTGGAAACACCATATATTTT,CASSKPGTHSGNTIYF
TRBJ2-1,TRBV6-5,NA,NA,TGTGCCAGCAGTTACCGGGGGACTTACAATGAGCAGTTCTTC,CASSYRGTYNEQFF
TRBJ2-2,TRBV30,NA,NA,TGTGCCTGGAGTGGTGACTACCTTCACACCGGGGAGCTGTTTTTT,CAWSGDYLHTGELFF
TRBJ2-2,TRBV10-1,NA,NA,TGCGCCACAAGACAGGGAGGATTCTCCGGGGAGCTGTTTTTT,CATRQGGFSGELFF